This is a list of T cell receptor beta chains from one sample in a study of CD8 T cells in ankylosing spondylitis. MiXCR, run by TCRdb on the 5' RACE reads, gives a single entry per CDR3 protein. The data hold 180,000 or so distinct CDR3 sequences, with about 9.9% observed a single time. The sequenced sample was blood, either unsorted or a sorted T cell fraction (not recorded which). These receptors were taken from a male donor with ankylosing spondylitis or in good health (not recorded which). CDR3s include the opening cysteine and the closing phenylalanine or tryptophan. The order of the fields is J gene, clone size, D gene, V gene, CDR3 DNA, CDR3 protein. The D gene is left open where the match is weak. Clone size appears in some rows only: once, few, many, or a class for an expanded clone.

TRBJ2-5 many NA TRBV4-2 TGTGCCAGCAGCCAAGAGGGACTGTTACAAGAGACCCAGTACTTC CASSQEGLLQETQYF
TRBJ1-3 many NA TRBV5-6 TGTGCCAGCAGCTTGGACCTAGGGCGCTCTGGAAACACCATATATTTT CASSLDLGRSGNTIYF
TRBJ1-2 NA NA TRBV20-1 TGCAGTGCTAGAGGGGAGGACAGACTCCTTTCAAACTATGGCTACACCTTC CSARGEDRLLSNYGYTF
TRBJ1-4 many NA TRBV3-1 TGTGCCAGCAGCCAAGATTGGGCGAATAATGAAAAACTGTTTTTT CASSQDWANNEKLFF
TRBJ1-3 NA NA TRBV5-1 TGCGCCAGCAGAATGACAGGCAACTCTGGAAACACCATATATTTT CASRMTGNSGNTIYF
TRBJ2-2 few NA TRBV20-1 TGCAGTGCTAGAGATTTTAGGCAGGGCTCGGCCGGGGAGCTGTTTTTT CSARDFRQGSAGELFF
TRBJ1-4 many NA TRBV5-6 TGTGCCAGCAGCTTGCCCAGCGTGGGAAAACTGTTTTTT CASSLPSVGKLFF
TRBJ1-1 few NA TRBV29-1 TGCAGCGTTGAAGGTTCTGCTGAAGCTTTCTTT CSVEGSAEAFF
TRBJ2-1 many NA TRBV7-6 TGTGCCAGCAGCTTAGGTGCGCGAAATGAGCAGTTCTTC CASSLGARNEQFF
TRBJ1-6 NA NA TRBV7-6 TGTGCCAGCAGCTTAGAAATGAGCTCCTATAATTCACCCCTCCACTTT CASSLEMSSYNSPLHF
TRBJ2-2 many TRBD1 TRBV20-1 TGCAGTGCTAGAGCCGACAGGGGATGGAACACCGGGGAGCTGTTTTTT CSARADRGWNTGELFF
TRBJ2-3 NA NA TRBV12-3/TRBV12-4 TGTGCCAGCAGCCTGACGGGGGAAATAGATACGCAGTATTTT CASSLTGEIDTQYF
TRBJ1-6 NA NA TRBV3-1 TGTGCCAGCAGCCAACGGGGCCTTAATTCACCCCTCCACTTT CASSQRGLNSPLHF
TRBJ2-7 many NA TRBV11-1 TGTGCCAGCAGCTTACTGGAAGCGGTCGAGCAGTACTTC CASSLLEAVEQYF
TRBJ2-7 NA TRBD1 TRBV5-1 TGCGCCAGCAGCCACAGGGGTCCCTACGAGCAGTACTTC CASSHRGPYEQYF
TRBJ2-5 many NA TRBV6-5 TGTGCCAGCAGTTACTTTGGGACCCAGTACTTC CASSYFGTQYF
TRBJ2-5 NA NA TRBV20-1 TGCAGTGCTAGCCCATTAGCGGAGGGCCGGGAGGAGACCCAGTACTTC CSASPLAEGREETQYF
TRBJ2-2 NA NA TRBV5-1 TGCGCCAGCAGCTTCGAACTAGCCTCGAACACCGGGGAGCTGTTTTTT CASSFELASNTGELFF
TRBJ2-5 NA NA TRBV5-1 TGCGCCAGCAGCAAGGGGGTTGCGGAGACCCAGTACTTC CASSKGVAETQYF
TRBJ2-7 many NA TRBV2 TGTGCCAGCAGTGAAGCTTCTGCGGGAAGCTACGAGCAGTACTTC CASSEASAGSYEQYF
TRBJ2-3 few TRBD2 TRBV5-1 TGCGCCAGCACCCAACGCCAGCGGGAGGCCGCAGATACGCAGTATTTT CASTQRQREAADTQYF
TRBJ2-1 many NA TRBV29-1 TGCAGCGCCCTACAGGGTTTGGACAATGAGCAGTTCTTC CSALQGLDNEQFF
TRBJ1-6 many NA TRBV20-1 TGCAGTGCTCCAACAGGGACCTCATCACCCCTCCACTTT CSAPTGTSSPLHF
TRBJ2-7 many NA TRBV12-3/TRBV12-4 TGTGCCAGCACCCCCGGGACTTCCAGCTCCTACGAGCAGTACTTC CASTPGTSSSYEQYF
TRBJ2-1 NA TRBD1 TRBV27 TGTGCCAGCAGTAGCCGGACAGGGCAGGGAGACAATGAGCAGTTCTTC CASSSRTGQGDNEQFF
TRBJ2-3 many NA TRBV7-9 TGTGCCAGCAGCTTAGGGAGTATGGGTCCTAATACGCAGTATTTT CASSLGSMGPNTQYF
TRBJ2-1 NA NA TRBV11-1 TGTGCCAGCAGCTTAGGGGTTGGACGGGGCGGCCGCGGCGCGGCTGGGAATGAGCAGTTCTTC CASSLGVGRGGRGAAGNEQFF
TRBJ2-1 few NA TRBV27 TGTGCCAGCAGTTTATTTAGTGGGGGCCATTACAATGAGCAGTTCTTC CASSLFSGGHYNEQFF
TRBJ2-7 few TRBD2 TRBV20-1 TGCAGTGCTAGTGGATTAGCGGGGGGGCTAACGCCCACTACGGTAGAGCAGTACTTC CSASGLAGGLTPTTVEQYF
TRBJ2-3 many NA TRBV24-1 TGTGCCACCAGTGATTCGCGGACTAGCACAGATACGCAGTATTTT CATSDSRTSTDTQYF
TRBJ1-4 few TRBD1 TRBV12-3/TRBV12-4 TGTGCCAGCACCCGGGACAGGGGAACTTCGGTAAAACTGTTTTTT CASTRDRGTSVKLFF
TRBJ1-1 few NA TRBV6-1 TGTGCCAGCAGTGAACCAGGGGAGACAACTGAAGCTTTCTTT CASSEPGETTEAFF
TRBJ1-2 NA NA TRBV4-2 TGTGCCAGCAGCCACGGGGATCCCTATGGCTACACCTTC CASSHGDPYGYTF
TRBJ2-1 NA TRBD2 TRBV12-3/TRBV12-4 TGTGCCAGCAGTTCCCGGGGGGGCGATTATGAGCAGTTCTTC CASSSRGGDYEQFF
TRBJ1-1 many NA TRBV5-1 TGCGCCAGCAGCTTGGCTTTGCTGGGCGTGAACACTGAAGCTTTCTTT CASSLALLGVNTEAFF
TRBJ1-2 many NA TRBV9 TGTGCCAGCAGCGTACTGGAGGGTATCAACTATGGCTACACCTTC CASSVLEGINYGYTF
TRBJ1-1 many NA TRBV29-1 TGCAGCGTTGTTGACACCCAGAACACTGAAGCTTTCTTT CSVVDTQNTEAFF
TRBJ1-1 many NA TRBV7-8 TGTGCCAGCAGCCCATCGGGGACGGTGAACACTGAAGCTTTCTTT CASSPSGTVNTEAFF
TRBJ2-1 few TRBD2 TRBV20-1 TGCAGTGCTATGGTGGGAGGGCCTGGCAATGAGCAGTTCTTC CSAMVGGPGNEQFF
TRBJ2-5 many TRBD1 TRBV27 TGTGCCAGCAGTCCACAGGGGGCCCCACAAGAGACCCAGTACTTC CASSPQGAPQETQYF
TRBJ1-1 many NA TRBV29-1 TGCAGCGTTGGACGGGGTTTGAACACTGAAGCTTTCTTT CSVGRGLNTEAFF
TRBJ2-4 NA NA TRBV6-4 TGTGCCAGGTTCCAACCGGGGGCCAAAAACATTCAGTACTTC CARFQPGAKNIQYF
TRBJ2-3 many TRBD1 TRBV24-1 TGTGCCACCAGTGACTCACCGGGACAGGGTACAGATACGCAGTATTTT CATSDSPGQGTDTQYF
TRBJ2-7 NA TRBD1 TRBV7-2 TGTGCCAGCAAATCGCGGCAGGGGGCGACCGAGCAGTACTTC CASKSRQGATEQYF
TRBJ2-7 NA TRBD1 TRBV20-1 TGCAGTGCTAGAGACAGGGGAAGAAGGGACAGCCGAAGCTCCTACGAGCAGTACTTC CSARDRGRRDSRSSYEQYF
TRBJ1-4 many NA TRBV5-1 TGCGCCAGCAGATTCGACGCGGGAACAACTAATGAAAAACTGTTTTTT CASRFDAGTTNEKLFF
TRBJ2-3 many NA TRBV10-3 TGTGCCATCAGGGATAGCACAGATACGCAGTATTTT CAIRDSTDTQYF
TRBJ2-1 many NA TRBV12-3/TRBV12-4 TGTGCCAGCAGTTTTTTAGGCGATAACTCCTACAATGAGCAGTTCTTC CASSFLGDNSYNEQFF
TRBJ2-7 many NA TRBV12-3/TRBV12-4 TGTGCCAGCAGTTTCGCACAGACCTACGAGCAGTACTTC CASSFAQTYEQYF
TRBJ2-2 many NA TRBV5-6 TGTGCCAGCAGCTTCCCGGGTATGAACACCGGGGAGCTGTTTTTT CASSFPGMNTGELFF
TRBJ2-1 NA NA TRBV24-1 TGTGCCACCAGTGATCGGGACGGATACAATGAGCAGTTCTTC CATSDRDGYNEQFF
TRBJ1-1 NA TRBD1 TRBV7-2 TGTGCCAGCAGCTTAGTTACAGGGGTCCCCGAAGCTTTCTTT CASSLVTGVPEAFF
TRBJ2-3 many NA TRBV5-1 TGCGCCAGCAGCTGGGCTACAGGGATGTCATCAGATACGCAGTATTTT CASSWATGMSSDTQYF
TRBJ1-1 few NA TRBV12-3/TRBV12-4 TGTGCCAGCAGTTGGGGAACGGCGAACACTGAAGCTTTCTTT CASSWGTANTEAFF
TRBJ1-1 NA NA TRBV18 TGTGCCAGCTCACCCGAGATCAGGAACACTGAAGCTTTCTTT CASSPEIRNTEAFF